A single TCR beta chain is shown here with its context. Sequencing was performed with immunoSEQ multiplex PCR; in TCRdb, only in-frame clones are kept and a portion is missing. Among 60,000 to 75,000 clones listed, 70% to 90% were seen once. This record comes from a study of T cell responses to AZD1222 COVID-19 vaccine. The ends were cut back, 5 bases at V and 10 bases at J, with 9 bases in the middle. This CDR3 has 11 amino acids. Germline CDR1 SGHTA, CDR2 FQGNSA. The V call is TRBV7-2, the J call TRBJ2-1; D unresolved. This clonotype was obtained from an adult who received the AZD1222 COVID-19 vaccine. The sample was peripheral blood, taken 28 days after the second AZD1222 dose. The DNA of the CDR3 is TGTGCCAGCAGCCTTAGGGCGGAGCAGTTCTTC. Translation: CASSLRAEQFF.